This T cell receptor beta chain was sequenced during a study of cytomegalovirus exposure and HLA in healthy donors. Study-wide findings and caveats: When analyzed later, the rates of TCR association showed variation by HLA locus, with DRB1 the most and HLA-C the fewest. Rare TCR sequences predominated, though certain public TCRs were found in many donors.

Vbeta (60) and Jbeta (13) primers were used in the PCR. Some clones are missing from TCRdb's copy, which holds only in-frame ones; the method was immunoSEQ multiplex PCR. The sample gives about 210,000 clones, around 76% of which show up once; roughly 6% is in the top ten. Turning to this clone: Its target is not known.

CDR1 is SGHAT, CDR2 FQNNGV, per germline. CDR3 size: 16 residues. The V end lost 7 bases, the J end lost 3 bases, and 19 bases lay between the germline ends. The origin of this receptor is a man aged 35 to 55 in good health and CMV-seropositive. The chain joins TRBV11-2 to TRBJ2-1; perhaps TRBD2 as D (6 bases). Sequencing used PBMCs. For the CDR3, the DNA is TGTGCCAGCACCATTTCCCCGGGACTTTTCTACAATGAGCAGTTCTTC. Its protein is CASTISPGLFYNEQFF.